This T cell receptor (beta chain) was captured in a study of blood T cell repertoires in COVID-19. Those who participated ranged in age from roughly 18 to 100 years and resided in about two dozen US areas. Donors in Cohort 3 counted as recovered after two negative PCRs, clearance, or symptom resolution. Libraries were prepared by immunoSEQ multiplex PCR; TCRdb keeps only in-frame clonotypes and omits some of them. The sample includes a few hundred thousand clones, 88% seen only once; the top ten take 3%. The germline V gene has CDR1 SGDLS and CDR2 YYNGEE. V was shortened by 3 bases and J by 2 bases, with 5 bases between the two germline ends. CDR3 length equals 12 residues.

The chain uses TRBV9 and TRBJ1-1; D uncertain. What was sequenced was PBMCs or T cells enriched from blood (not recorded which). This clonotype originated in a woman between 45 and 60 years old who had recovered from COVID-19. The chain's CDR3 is CASSGGNTEAFF. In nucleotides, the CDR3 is TGTGCCAGCAGCGGCGGCAACACTGAAGCTTTCTTT.